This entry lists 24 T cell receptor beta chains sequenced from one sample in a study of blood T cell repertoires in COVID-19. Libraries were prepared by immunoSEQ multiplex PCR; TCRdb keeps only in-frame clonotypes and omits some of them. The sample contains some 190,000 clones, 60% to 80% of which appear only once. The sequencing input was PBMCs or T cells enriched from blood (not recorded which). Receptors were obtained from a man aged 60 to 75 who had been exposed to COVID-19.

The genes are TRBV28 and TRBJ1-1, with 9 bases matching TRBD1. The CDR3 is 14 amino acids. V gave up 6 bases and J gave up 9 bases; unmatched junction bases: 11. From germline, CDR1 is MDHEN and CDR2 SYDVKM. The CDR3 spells CASRTDRGVMKAFF. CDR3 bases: TGTGCCAGCAGAACGGACAGGGGCGTAATGAAAGCTTTCTTT.

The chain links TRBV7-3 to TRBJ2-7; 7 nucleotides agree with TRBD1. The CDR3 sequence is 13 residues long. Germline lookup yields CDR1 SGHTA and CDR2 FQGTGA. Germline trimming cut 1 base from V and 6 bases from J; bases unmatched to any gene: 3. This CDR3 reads CASSLRQGGEQYF. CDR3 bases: TGTGCCAGCAGCTTAAGACAGGGTGGCGAGCAGTACTTC.

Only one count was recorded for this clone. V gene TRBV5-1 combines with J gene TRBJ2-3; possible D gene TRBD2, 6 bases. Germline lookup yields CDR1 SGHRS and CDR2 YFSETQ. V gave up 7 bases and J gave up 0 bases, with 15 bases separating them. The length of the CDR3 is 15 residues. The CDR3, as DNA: TGCGCCAGCGGTTCTAGCGTTGCTAGCACAGATACGCAGTATTTT. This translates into CASGSSVASTDTQYF.

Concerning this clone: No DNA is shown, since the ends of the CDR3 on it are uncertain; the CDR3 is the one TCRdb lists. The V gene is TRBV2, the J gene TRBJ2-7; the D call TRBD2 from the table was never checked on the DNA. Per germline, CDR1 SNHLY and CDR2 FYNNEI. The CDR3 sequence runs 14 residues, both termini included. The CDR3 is CASSEWASGSSEYF.

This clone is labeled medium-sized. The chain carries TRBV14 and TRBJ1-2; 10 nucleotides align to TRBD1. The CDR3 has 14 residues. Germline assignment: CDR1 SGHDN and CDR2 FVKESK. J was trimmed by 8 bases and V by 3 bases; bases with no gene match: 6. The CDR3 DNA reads TGTGCCAGCAGCCAGGGACAGGGGTTCGGAGGCTACACCTTC. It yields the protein CASSQGQGFGGYTF.

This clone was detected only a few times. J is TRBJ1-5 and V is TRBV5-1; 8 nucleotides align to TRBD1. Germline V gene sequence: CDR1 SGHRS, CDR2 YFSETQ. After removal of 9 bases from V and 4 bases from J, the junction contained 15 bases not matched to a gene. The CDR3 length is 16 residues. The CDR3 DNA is TGCGCCAATTCGGGACAGGTTCCTCCGACAAATCAGCCCCAGCATTTT. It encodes CANSGQVPPTNQPQHF.

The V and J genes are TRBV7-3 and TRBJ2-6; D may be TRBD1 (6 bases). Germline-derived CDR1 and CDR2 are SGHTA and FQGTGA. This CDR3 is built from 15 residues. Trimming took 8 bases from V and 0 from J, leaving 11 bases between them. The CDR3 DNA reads TGTGCCAGCTCGACAGGCAACTCTGGGGCCAACGTCCTGACTTTC. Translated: CASSTGNSGANVLTF.

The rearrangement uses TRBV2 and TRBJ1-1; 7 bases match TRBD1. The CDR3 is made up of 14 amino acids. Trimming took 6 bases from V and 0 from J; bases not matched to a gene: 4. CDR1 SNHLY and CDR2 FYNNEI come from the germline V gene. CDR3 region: CASRGQIMNTEAFF. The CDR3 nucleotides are TGTGCCAGCAGGGGACAGATCATGAACACTGAAGCTTTCTTT.

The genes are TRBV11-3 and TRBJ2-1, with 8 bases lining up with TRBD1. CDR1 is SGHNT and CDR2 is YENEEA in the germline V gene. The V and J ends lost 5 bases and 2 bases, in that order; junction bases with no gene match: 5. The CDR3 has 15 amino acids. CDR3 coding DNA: TGTGCCAGCAGCATCGACAGGGGAGCCTACAATGAGCAGTTCTTC. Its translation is CASSIDRGAYNEQFF.

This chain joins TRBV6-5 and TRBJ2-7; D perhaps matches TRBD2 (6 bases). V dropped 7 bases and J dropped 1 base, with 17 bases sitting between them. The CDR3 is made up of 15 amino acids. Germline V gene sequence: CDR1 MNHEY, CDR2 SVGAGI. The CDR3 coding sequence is TGTGCCAGCACCGTCTCAACGGGAGCTTCCTACGAGCAGTACTTC. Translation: CASTVSTGASYEQYF.

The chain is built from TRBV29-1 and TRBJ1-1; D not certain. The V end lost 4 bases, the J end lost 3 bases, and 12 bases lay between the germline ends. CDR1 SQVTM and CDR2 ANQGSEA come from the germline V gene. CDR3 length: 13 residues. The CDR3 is CSVVWGGDTEAFF. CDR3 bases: TGCAGCGTTGTGTGGGGAGGAGACACTGAAGCTTTCTTT. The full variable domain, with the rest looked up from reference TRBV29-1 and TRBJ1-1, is SAVISQKPSRDICQRGTSLTIQCQVDSQVTMMFWYRQQPGQSLTLIATANQGSEATYESGFVIDKFPISRPNLTFSTLTVSNMSPEDSSIYLCSVVWGGDTEAFFGQGTRLTVV.

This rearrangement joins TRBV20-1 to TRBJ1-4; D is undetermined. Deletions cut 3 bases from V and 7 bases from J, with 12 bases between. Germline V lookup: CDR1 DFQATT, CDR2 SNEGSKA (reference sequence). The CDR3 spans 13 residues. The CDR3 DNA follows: TGCAGTGCTAGTCGCGGGAATGGTGAAAAACTGTTTTTT. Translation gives CSASRGNGEKLFF.

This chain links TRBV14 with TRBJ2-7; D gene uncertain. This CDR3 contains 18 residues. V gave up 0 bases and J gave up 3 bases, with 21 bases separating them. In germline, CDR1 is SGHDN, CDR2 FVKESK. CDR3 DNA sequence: TGTGCCAGCAGCCAAGACCTCCAATCAGTGGGCAGAAGCTACGAGCAGTACTTC. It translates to CASSQDLQSVGRSYEQYF. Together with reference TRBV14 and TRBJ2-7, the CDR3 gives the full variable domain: EAGVTQFPSHSVIEKGQTVTLRCDPISGHDNLYWYRRVMGKEIKFLLHFVKESKQDESGMPNNRFLAERTGGTYSTLKVQPAELEDSGVYFCASSQDLQSVGRSYEQYFGPGTRLTVT.

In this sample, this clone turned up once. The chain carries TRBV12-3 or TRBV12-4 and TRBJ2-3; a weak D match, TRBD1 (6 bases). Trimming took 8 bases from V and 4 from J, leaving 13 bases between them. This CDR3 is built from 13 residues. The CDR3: CASGQGKADTQYF. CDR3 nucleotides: TGTGCCAGCGGGCAGGGGAAGGCAGATACGCAGTATTTT.

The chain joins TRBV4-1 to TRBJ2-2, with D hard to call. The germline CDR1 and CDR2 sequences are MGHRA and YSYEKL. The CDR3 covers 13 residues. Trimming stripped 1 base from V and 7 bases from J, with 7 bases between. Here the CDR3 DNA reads TGCGCCAGCAGCCAAGGCTTCGGCGGGGAGCTGTTTTTT. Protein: CASSQGFGGELFF.

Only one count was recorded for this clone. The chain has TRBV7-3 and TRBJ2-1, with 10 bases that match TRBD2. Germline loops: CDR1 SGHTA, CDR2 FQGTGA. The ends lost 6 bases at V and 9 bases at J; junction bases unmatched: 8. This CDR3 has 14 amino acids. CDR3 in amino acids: CASSPAGGEVEQFF. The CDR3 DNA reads TGTGCCAGCAGTCCAGCGGGAGGGGAGGTTGAGCAGTTCTTC.

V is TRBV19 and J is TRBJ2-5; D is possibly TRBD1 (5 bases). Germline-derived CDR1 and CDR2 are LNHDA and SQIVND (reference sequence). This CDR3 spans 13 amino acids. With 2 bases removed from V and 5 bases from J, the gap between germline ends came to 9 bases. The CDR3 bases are TGTGCCAGTAGTATAAGGGGTTGGGAGACCCAGTACTTC. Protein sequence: CASSIRGWETQYF.

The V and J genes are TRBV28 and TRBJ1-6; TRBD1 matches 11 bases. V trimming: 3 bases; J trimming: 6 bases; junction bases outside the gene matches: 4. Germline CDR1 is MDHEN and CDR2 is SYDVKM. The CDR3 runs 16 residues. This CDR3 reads CASSFLGQGVNSPLHF. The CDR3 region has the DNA TGTGCCAGCAGTTTTCTGGGACAGGGGGTTAATTCACCCCTCCACTTT.

The CDR3 reads CASSSDLKSYEQYF. The DNA for the CDR3 is TGTGCCAGCTCATCGGACTTAAAGTCCTACGAGCAGTACTTC. The chain joins TRBV18 to TRBJ2-7, with a tentative D call TRBD2 (5 bases). V lost 5 bases and J lost 1, with 12 bases in between. Germline lookup yields CDR1 KGHSH and CDR2 LQKENI. CDR3 length equals 14 residues.

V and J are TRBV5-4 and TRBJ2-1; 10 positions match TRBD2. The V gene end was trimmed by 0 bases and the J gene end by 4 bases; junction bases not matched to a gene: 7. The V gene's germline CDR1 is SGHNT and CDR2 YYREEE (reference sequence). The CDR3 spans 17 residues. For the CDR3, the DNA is TGTGCCAGCAGCTTGGATGACGGTAGCGGGAGGTACAATGAGCAGTTCTTC. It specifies CASSLDDGSGRYNEQFF.

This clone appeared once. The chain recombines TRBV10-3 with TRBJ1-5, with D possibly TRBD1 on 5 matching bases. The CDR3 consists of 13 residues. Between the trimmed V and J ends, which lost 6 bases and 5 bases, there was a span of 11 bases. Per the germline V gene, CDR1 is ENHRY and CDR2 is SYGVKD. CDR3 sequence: CAISRVSDQPQHF. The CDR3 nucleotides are TGTGCCATCAGCAGGGTTTCGGATCAGCCCCAGCATTTT.

The CDR3 here is CASNQGGLSSYNEQFF. The CDR3 DNA is TGTGCCAGTAATCAAGGCGGCCTGAGCTCCTACAATGAGCAGTTCTTC. The V gene is TRBV19, the J gene TRBJ2-1; D not resolved. Per the germline V gene, CDR1 is LNHDA and CDR2 is SQIVND (reference sequence). The CDR3 is 16 amino acids. With 7 bases removed from V and 0 bases from J, the gap between germline ends came to 16 bases.

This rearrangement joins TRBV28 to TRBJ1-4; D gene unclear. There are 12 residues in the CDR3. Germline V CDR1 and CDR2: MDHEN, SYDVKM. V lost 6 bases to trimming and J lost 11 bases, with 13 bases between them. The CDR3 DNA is TGTGCCAGCAGGGCAGCCGCGGGCAAACTGTTTTTT. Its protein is CASRAAAGKLFF.

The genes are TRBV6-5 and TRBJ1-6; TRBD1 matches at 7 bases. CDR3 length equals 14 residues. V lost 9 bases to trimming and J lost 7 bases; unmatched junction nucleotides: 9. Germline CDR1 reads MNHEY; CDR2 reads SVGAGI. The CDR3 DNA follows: TGTGCCAGGTCTGGGCAGGACAGGAATTCACCCCTCCACTTT. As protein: CARSGQDRNSPLHF.